The source of this T cell receptor (beta chain) is a study of blood T cell repertoires in COVID-19. Study-level background: PBMCs, B-cell-depleted T cells, or T cells were the source of the cDNA or gDNA that made up the material.

The CDR3 is 15 amino acids. V was clipped by 4 bases and J by 3 bases; unmatched bases: 6. Germline V gives CDR1 MDHEN, CDR2 SYDVKM. Using immunoSEQ multiplex PCR, the repertoire was profiled, and TCRdb retains in-frame clones only, with some absent. The sample comprises about 250,000 clones, 70% to 90% of which are singletons, and 3% rests with the top ten. Sequenced: peripheral blood. This receptor was taken from a man younger than 35 with active or convalescent COVID-19. This sequence joins TRBV28 and TRBJ2-4; TRBD1 matches 7 bases. The CDR3 DNA reads TGTGCCAGCAGTTCCGACAGGGTGAGCAAAAACATTCAGTACTTC. Protein: CASSSDRVSKNIQYF.